The source of this T cell receptor (beta chain) is a study of technical replicates of blood from several donors. The data were produced by immunoSEQ multiplex PCR, yet TCRdb's version contains in-frame clones alone and is incomplete. The sample lists 100,000 or so clones, 95% occurring once. The CDR3 totals 15 residues. V was clipped by 1 base and J by 8 bases, with 18 bases between them. Germline V gene sequence: CDR1 SGHRS, CDR2 YFSETQ. Specimen: T cells isolated from PBMCs. V gene TRBV5-1 combines with J gene TRBJ2-5; D is possibly TRBD2 (6 bases). The receptor was isolated from a human donor in good health. The CDR3 region is CASSLYGDFRDTQYF. DNA for the CDR3: TGCGCCAGCAGCTTGTACGGGGACTTTCGGGACACCCAGTACTTC.